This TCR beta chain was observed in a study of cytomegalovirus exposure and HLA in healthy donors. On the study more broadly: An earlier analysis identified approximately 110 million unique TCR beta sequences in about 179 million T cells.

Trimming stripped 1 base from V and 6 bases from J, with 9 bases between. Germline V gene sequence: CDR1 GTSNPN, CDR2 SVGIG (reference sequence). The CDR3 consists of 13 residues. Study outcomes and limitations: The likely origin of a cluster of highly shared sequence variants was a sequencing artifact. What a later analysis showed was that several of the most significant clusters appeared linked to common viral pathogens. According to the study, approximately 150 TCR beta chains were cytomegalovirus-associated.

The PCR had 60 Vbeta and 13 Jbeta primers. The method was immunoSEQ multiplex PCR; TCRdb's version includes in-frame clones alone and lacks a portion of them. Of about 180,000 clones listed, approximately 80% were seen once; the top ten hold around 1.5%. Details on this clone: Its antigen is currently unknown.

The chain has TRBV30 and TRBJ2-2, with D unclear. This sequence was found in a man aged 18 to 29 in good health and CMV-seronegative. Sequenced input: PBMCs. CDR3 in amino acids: CAWSGGVSGELFF. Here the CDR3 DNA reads TGTGCCTGGAGTGGCGGCGTCTCCGGGGAGCTGTTTTTT.